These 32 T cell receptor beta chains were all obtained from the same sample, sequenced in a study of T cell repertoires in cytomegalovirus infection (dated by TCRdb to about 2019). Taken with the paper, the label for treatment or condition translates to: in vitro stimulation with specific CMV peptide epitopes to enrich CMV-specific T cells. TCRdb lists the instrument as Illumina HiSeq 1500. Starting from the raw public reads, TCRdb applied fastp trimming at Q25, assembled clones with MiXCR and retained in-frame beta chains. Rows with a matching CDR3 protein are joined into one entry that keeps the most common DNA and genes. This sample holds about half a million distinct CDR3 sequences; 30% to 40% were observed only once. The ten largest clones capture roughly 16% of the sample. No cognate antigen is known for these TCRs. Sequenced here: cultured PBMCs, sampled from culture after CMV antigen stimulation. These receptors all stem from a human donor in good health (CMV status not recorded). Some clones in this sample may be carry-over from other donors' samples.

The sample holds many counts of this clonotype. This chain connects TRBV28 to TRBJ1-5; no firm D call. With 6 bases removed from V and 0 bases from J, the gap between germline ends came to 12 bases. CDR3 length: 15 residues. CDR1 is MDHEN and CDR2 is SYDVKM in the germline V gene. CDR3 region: CASRPSGYSNQPQHF. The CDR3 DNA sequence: TGTGCCAGCAGGCCCTCCGGGTATAGCAATCAGCCCCAGCATTTT.

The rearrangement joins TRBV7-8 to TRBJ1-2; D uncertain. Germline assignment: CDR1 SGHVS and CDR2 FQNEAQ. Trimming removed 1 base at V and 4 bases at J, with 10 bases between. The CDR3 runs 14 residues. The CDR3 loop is CASSLGSRSYGYTF. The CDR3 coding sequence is TGTGCCAGCAGCTTAGGGTCCCGGAGCTATGGCTACACCTTC.

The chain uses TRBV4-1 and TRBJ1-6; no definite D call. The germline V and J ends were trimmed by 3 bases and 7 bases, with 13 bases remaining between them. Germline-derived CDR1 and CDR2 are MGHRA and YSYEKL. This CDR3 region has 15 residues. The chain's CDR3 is CASSHKGPLNSPLHF. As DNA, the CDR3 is TGCGCCAGCAGCCACAAGGGCCCTTTGAATTCACCCCTCCACTTT.

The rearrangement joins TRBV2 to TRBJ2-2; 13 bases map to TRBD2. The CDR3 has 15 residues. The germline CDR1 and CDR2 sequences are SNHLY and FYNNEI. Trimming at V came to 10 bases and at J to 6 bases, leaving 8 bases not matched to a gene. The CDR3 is CATRAGLAGAGELFF. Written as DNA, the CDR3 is TGTGCCACCAGGGCCGGACTAGCGGGAGCCGGGGAGCTGTTTTTT.

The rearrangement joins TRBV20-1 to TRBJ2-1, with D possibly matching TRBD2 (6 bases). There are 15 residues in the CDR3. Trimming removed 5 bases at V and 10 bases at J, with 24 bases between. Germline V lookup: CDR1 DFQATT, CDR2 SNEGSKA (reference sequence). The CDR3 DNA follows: TGCAGTGCTGTGAGCCCGGGACTCCAAAGTTGGGAGCAGTTCTTC. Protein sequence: CSAVSPGLQSWEQFF.

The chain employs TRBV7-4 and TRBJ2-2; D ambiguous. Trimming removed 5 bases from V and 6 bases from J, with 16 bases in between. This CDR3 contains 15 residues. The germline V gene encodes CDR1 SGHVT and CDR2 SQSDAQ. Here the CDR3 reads CASSPRAAASGELFF. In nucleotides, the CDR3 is TGTGCCAGCAGCCCCCGGGCAGCCGCATCCGGGGAGCTGTTTTTT.

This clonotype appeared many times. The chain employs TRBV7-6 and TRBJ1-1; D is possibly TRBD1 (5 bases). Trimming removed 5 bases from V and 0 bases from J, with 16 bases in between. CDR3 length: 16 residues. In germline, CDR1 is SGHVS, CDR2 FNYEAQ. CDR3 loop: CASSGIPQGMNTEAFF. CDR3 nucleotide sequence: TGTGCCAGCAGCGGTATACCCCAGGGCATGAACACTGAAGCTTTCTTT.

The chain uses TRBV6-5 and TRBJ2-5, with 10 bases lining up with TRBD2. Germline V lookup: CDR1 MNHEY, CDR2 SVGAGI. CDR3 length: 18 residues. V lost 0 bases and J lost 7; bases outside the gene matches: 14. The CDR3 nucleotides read TGTGCCAGCAGTTACTCGAGGGGAGCGGGAGGGCAACGGGGGACCCAGTACTTC. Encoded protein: CASSYSRGAGGQRGTQYF.

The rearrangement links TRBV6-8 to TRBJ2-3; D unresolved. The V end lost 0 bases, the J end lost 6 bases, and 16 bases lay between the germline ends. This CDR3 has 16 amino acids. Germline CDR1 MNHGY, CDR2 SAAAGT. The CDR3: CASSYSSDSHTDTQYF. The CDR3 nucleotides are TGTGCCAGCAGTTACTCGAGCGATTCCCACACGGATACGCAGTATTTT.

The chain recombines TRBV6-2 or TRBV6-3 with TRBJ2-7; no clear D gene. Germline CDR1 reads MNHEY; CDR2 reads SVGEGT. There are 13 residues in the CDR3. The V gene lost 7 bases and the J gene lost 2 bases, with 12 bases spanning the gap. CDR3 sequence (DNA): TGTGCCAGCAAGGGTCCAGTTACCTACGAGCAGTACTTC. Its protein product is CASKGPVTYEQYF.

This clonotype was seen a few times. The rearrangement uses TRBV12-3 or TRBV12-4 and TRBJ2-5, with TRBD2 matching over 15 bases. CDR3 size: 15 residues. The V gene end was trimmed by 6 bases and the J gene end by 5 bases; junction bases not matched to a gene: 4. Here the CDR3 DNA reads TGTGCCAGCAGGGGACTAGCGGGAGGAGGGGAGACCCAGTACTTC. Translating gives CASRGLAGGGETQYF.

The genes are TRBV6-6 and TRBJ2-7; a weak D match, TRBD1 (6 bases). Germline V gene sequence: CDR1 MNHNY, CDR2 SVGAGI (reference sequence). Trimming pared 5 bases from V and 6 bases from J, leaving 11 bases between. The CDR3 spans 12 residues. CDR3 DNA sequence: TGTGCCAGCAGTCAGCAGGGGCGCGAGCAGTACTTC. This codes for CASSQQGREQYF.

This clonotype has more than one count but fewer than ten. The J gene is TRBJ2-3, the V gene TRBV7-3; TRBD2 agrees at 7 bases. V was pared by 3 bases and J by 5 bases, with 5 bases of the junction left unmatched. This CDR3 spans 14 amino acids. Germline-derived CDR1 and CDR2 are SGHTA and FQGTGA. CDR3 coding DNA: TGTGCCAGCAGCTTGGGCGGGAGCCTAGATACGCAGTATTTT. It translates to CASSLGGSLDTQYF.

CDR3 DNA: TGTGCCAGTAGTATTGGGGGATTGGCCCTGAGGGCAGATACGCAGTATTTT. It encodes CASSIGGLALRADTQYF. J is TRBJ2-3 and V is TRBV19; D may be TRBD1 or TRBD2 (5 bases each). In germline, CDR1 is LNHDA, CDR2 SQIVND (reference sequence). V gave up 3 bases and J gave up 4 bases, with 20 bases separating them. The CDR3 runs 17 residues.

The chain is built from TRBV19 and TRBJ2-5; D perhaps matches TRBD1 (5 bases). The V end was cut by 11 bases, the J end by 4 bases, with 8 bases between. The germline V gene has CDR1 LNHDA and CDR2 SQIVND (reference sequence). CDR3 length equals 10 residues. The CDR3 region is CAVQGETQYF. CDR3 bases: TGTGCCGTCCAGGGAGAGACCCAGTACTTC.

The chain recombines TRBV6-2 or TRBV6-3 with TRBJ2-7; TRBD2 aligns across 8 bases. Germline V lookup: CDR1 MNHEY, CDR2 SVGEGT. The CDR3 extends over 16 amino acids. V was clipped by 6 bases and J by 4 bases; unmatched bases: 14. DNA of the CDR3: TGTGCCAGCAGACCTCGTCAGACTAGCGAGTTATACGAGCAGTACTTC. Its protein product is CASRPRQTSELYEQYF.

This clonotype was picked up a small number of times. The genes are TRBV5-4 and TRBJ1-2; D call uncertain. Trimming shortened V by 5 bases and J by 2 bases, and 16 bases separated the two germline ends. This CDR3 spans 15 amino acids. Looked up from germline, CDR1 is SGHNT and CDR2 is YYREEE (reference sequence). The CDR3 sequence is CASSENLNANYGYTF. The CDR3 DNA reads TGTGCCAGCAGTGAGAACCTCAACGCGAACTATGGCTACACCTTC.

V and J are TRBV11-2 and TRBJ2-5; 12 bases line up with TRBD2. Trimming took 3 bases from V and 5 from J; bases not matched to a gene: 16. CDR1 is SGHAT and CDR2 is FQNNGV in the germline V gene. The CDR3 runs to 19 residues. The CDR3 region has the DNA TGTGCCAGCAGCTTCCCCAAGGGGTCTAGCGGGAGGGCCGGGGAGACCCAGTACTTC. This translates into CASSFPKGSSGRAGETQYF.

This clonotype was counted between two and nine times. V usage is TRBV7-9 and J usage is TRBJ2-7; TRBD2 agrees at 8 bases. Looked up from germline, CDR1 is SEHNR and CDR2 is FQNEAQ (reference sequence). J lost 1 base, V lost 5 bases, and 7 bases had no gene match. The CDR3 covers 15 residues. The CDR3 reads CASSRLAGPSYEQYF. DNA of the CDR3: TGTGCCAGCAGCCGGTTAGCGGGGCCTTCCTACGAGCAGTACTTC.

The CDR3 sequence is CASSLGSGTSGSEQFF. The DNA of the CDR3 is TGTGCCAGCAGTCTAGGGTCTGGGACTAGCGGGAGTGAGCAGTTCTTC. The rearrangement joins TRBV7-9 to TRBJ2-1; 14 positions match TRBD2. With V trimmed by 6 bases and J by 9 bases, 10 bases remained unmatched. Germline-derived CDR1 and CDR2 are SEHNR and FQNEAQ (reference sequence). This CDR3 contains 16 residues.

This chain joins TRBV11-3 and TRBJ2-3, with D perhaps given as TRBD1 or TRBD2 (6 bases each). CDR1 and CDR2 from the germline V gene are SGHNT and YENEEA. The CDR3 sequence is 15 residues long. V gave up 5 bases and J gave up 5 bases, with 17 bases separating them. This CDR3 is CASSVMGGRGDTQYF. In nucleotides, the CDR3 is TGTGCCAGCAGCGTTATGGGGGGCCGTGGAGATACGCAGTATTTT.

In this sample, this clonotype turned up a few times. The DNA for the CDR3 is TGTGCCAGCAGCCGTGGACAGGGGTACTCCTACGAGCAGTACGTC. Translating gives CASSRGQGYSYEQYV. The chain carries TRBV6-5 and TRBJ2-7; 9 nucleotides line up with TRBD1. The CDR3 covers 15 residues. The V and J ends lost 6 bases and 0 bases, in that order; junction bases with no gene match: 6. The germline V gene encodes CDR1 MNHEY and CDR2 SVGAGI.

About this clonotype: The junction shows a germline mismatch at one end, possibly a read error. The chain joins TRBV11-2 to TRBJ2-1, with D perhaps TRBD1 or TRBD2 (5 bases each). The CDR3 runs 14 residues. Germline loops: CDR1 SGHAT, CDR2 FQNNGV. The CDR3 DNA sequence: TGTGCCAGCACCTTACGGGACCAACACAATGAGCAGTTCTTC. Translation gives CASTLRDQHNEQFF.

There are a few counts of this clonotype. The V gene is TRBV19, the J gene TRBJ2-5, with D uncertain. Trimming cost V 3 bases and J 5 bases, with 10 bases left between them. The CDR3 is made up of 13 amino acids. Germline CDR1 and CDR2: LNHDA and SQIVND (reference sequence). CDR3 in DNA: TGTGCCAGTAGTATGAGCTGGGGTGAGACCCAGTACTTC. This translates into CASSMSWGETQYF.

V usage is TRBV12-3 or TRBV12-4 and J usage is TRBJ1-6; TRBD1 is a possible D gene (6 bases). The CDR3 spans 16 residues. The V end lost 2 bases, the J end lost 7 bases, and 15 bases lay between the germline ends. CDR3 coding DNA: TGTGCCAGCAGTTTAAAAGGGGGGTCATCGAATTCACCCCTCCACTTT. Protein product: CASSLKGGSSNSPLHF.

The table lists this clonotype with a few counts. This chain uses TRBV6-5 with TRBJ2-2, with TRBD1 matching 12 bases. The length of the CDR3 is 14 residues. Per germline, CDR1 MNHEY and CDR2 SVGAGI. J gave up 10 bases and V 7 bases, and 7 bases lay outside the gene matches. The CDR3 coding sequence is TGTGCCAGCAAAGGGACAGGGGGCTTGGAGGAGCTGTTTTTT. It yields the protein CASKGTGGLEELFF.

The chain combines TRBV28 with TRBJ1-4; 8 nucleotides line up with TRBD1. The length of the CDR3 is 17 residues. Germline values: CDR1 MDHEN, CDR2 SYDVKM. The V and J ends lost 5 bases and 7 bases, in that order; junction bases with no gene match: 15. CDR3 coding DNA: TGTGCCAGCAGTAGACACTCCCAGGGGGCGCTTGGTGAAAAACTGTTTTTT. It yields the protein CASSRHSQGALGEKLFF.

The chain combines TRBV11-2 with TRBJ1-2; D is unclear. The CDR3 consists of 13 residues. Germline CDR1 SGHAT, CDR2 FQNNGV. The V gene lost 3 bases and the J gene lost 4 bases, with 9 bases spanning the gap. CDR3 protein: CASSFSLIYGYTF. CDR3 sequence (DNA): TGTGCCAGCAGCTTTAGTCTGATCTATGGCTACACCTTC.

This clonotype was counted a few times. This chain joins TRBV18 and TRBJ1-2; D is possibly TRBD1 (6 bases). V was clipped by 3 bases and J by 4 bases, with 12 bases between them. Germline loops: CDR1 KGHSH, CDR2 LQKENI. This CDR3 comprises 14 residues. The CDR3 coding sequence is TGTGCCAGCTCACCCCCAGGGGACATCTATGGCTACACCTTC. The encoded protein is CASSPPGDIYGYTF.

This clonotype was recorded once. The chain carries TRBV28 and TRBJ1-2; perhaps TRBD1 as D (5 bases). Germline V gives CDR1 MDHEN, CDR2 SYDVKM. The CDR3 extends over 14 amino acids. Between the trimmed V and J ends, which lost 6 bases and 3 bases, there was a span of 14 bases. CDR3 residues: CASRPVGGDYGYTF. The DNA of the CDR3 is TGTGCCAGCAGACCAGTGGGGGGGGACTATGGCTACACCTTC.

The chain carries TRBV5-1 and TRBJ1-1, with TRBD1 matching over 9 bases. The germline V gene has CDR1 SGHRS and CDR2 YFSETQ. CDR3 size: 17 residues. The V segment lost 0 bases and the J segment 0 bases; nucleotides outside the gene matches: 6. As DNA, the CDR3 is TGCGCCAGCAGCTTGGAGCGGGACAGGGTCTTGAACACTGAAGCTTTCTTT. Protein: CASSLERDRVLNTEAFF.

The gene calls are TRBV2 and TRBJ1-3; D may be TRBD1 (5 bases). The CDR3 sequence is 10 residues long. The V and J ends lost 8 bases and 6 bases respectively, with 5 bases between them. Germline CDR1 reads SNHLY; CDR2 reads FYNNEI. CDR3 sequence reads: CASGTNTIYF. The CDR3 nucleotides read TGTGCCAGCGGGACAAACACCATATATTTT.